Reported below is one T cell receptor (beta chain). PCR was performed a second time for about 7 to 11 cycles using a sample-barcoded 5' primer and a J-beta primer mix. Tags on each cDNA molecule came from a template-switch adaptor with 12 random nucleotides. One entry per CDR3 protein results from TCRdb running MiXCR on the 5' RACE reads. The sample lists approximately 600,000 distinct CDR3 sequences, approximately 59% occurring once. These data come from a study of blood T cells in healthy people across ages. Total RNA was extracted at no less than 6 micrograms per sample. Specimen: blood. The receptor comes from a man in his sixties in good health.

CDR3 region: CASSRGIRGYTF. The CDR3, as DNA: TGTGCCAGCAGTAGGGGCATCCGGGGCTACACCTTC. This rearrangement joins TRBV7-2 to TRBJ1-2; TRBD1 might be the D (5 bases). CDR3 size: 12 residues. V lost 6 bases, J lost 8 bases, and 13 bases lay in between. CDR1 and CDR2 (germline): SGHTA, FQGNSA.